This T cell receptor (beta chain) was captured in a study of blood T cell repertoires in COVID-19. Study-wide background: The study drew acute and convalescent COVID-19 samples from the United States, Italy and Spain.

Germline V gene data show CDR1 as LNHDA and CDR2 as SQIVND (reference sequence). Trimming removed 5 bases from V and 1 base from J; junction bases left unmatched: 11. This CDR3 has 17 residues. In the original workflow: Estimated nucleated cell counts came from reference gene primer amplification. Using immunoSEQ multiplex PCR, the repertoire was profiled, and TCRdb retains in-frame clones only, with some absent. The V and J calls and the clone size are those of that table, but D and trimming were determined from the DNA. The data hold about 180,000 clones, with roughly 88% observed a single time. Living in 24 US areas, the participants were between 18 and 89 years of age. Two negative PCRs, clearance, or symptom resolution were required of recovered Cohort 3 donors.

This TCR was recovered from a man in his fifties who had recovered from COVID-19. Sequenced: PBMCs or T cells enriched from blood (not recorded which). The chain is built from TRBV19 and TRBJ1-1; 9 bases line up with TRBD1. CDR3 DNA: TGTGCCAGTAGTTCCACCGGGACAGGGTTCGGGAACACTGAAGCTTTCTTT. The encoded protein is CASSSTGTGFGNTEAFF.